This record concerns one TCR beta chain sequence. Via MiXCR, TCRdb re-called the RT-PCR reads, giving one row per CDR3 protein. Here the sample spans over 800,000 distinct CDR3 sequences, roughly 20% being singletons. These data come from a study of response to subunit inactivated influenza vaccine. The CDR3 length is 13 residues. Germline assignment: CDR1 DFQATT and CDR2 SNEGSKA (reference sequence). The V and J ends lost 4 bases and 8 bases, in that order; junction bases with no gene match: 5. This chain uses TRBV20-1 with TRBJ2-1; 10 bases fit TRBD1. The clonotype originates from a man aged 45 to 65 who received an inactivated influenza vaccine. Sequencing used PBMCs from blood, obtained roughly 5 days after vaccination. In nucleotides, the CDR3 is TGCAGTGCTAAGACAGGGGGCGGTTATGAGCAGTTCTTC. Translating it yields CSAKTGGGYEQFF.